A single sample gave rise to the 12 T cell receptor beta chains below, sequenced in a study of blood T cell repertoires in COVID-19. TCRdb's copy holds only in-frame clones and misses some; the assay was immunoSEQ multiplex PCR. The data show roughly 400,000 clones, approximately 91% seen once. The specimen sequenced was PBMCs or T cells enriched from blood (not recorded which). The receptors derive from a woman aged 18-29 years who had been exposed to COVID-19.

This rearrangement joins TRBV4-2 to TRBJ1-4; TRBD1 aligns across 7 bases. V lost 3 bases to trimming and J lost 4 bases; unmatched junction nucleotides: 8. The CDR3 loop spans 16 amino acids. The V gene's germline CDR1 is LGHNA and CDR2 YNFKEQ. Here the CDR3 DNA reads TGTGCCAGCAGCCAGAACCCGGGACAGCGTAATGAAAAACTGTTTTTT. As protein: CASSQNPGQRNEKLFF.

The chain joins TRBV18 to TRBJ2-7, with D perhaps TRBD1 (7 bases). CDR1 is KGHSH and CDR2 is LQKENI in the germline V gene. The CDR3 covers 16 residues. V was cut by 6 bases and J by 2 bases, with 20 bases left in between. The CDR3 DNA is TGTGCCAGCTCTCTCGGGGCCAGGGGGGAGCCCTACGAGCAGTACTTC. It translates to CASSLGARGEPYEQYF.

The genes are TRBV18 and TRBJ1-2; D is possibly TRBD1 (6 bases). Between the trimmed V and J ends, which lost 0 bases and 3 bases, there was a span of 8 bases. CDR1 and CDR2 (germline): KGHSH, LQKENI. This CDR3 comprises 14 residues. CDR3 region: CASSPPDSHYGYTF. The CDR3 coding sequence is TGTGCCAGCTCACCACCGGACAGCCACTATGGCTACACCTTC.

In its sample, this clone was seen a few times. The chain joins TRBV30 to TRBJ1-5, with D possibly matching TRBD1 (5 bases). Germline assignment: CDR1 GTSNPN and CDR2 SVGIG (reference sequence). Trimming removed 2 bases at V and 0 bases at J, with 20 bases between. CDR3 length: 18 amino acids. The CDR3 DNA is TGTGCCTGGAGTCACATTAGGTCCAGGGAGGTTAGCAATCAGCCCCAGCATTTT. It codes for CAWSHIRSREVSNQPQHF.

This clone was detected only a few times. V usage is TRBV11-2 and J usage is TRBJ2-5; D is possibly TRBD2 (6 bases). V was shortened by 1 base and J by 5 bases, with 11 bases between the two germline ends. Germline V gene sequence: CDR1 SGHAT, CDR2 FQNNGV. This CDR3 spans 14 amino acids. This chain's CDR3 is CASSLVWGRETQYF. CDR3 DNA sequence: TGTGCCAGCAGCTTAGTGTGGGGGAGGGAGACCCAGTACTTC.

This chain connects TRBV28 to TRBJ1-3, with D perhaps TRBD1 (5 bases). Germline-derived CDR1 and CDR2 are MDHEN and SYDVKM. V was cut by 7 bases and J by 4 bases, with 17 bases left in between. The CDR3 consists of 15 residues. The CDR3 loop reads CASNNGRGYGNTIYF. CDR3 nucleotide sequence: TGTGCCAGCAACAATGGGAGGGGATACGGAAACACCATATATTTT. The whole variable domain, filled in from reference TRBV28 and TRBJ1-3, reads DVKVTQSSRYLVKRTGEKVFLECVQDMDHENMFWYRQDPGLGLRLIYFSYDVKMKEKGDIPEGYSVSREKKERFSLILESASTNQTSMYLCASNNGRGYGNTIYFGEGSWLTVV.

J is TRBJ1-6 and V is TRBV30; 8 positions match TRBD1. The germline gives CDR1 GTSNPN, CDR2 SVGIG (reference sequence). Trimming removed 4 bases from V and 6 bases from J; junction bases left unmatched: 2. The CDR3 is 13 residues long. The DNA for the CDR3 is TGTGCCTGGACCGGACAGGGTAATTCACCCCTCCACTTT. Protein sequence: CAWTGQGNSPLHF. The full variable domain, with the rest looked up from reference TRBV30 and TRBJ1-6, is SQTIHQWPATLVQPVGSPLSLECTVEGTSNPNLYWYRQAAGRGLQLLFYSVGIGQISSEVPQNLSASRPQDRQFILSSKKLLLSDSGFYLCAWTGQGNSPLHFGNGTRLTVT.

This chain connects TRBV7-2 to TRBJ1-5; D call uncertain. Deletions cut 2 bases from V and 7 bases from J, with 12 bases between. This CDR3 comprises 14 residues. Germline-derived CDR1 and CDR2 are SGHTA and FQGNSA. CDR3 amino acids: CASSLTLGGQPQHF. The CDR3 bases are TGTGCCAGCAGCTTAACTTTAGGAGGCCAGCCCCAGCATTTT.

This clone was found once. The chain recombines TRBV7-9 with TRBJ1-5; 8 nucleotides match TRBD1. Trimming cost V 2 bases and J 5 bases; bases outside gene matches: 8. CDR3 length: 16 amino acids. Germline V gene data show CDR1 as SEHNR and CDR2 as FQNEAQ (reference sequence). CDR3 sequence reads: CASSLSGQGMDQPQHF. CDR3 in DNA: TGTGCCAGCAGCTTATCCGGACAGGGAATGGATCAGCCCCAGCATTTT.

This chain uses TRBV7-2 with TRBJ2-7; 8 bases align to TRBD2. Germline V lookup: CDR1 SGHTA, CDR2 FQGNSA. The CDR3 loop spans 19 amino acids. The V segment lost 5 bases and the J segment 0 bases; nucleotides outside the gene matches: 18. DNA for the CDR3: TGTGCCAGCAGCCCAGCTGCGGCTAGCGGGTACCTTATCTCCTACGAGCAGTACTTC. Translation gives CASSPAAASGYLISYEQYF.

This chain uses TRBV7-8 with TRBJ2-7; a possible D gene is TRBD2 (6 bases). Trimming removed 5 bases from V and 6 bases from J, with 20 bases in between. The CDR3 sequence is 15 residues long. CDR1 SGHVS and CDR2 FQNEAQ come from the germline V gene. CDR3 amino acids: CASSDRDLGSSEQYF. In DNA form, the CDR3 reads TGTGCCAGCAGCGACCGGGACTTGGGCTCGAGCGAGCAGTACTTC.

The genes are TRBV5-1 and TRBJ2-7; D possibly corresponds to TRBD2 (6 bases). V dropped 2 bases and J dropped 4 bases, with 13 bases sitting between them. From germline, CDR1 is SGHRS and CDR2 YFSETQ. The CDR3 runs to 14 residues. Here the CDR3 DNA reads TGCGCCAGCAGCTTCGGGACTGCAAATTACGAGCAGTACTTC. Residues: CASSFGTANYEQYF. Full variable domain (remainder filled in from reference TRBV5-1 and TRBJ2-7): KAGVTQTPRYLIKTRGQQVTLSCSPISGHRSVSWYQQTPGQGLQFLFEYFSETQRNKGNFPGRFSGRQFSNSRSEMNVSTLELGDSALYLCASSFGTANYEQYFGPGTRLTVT.